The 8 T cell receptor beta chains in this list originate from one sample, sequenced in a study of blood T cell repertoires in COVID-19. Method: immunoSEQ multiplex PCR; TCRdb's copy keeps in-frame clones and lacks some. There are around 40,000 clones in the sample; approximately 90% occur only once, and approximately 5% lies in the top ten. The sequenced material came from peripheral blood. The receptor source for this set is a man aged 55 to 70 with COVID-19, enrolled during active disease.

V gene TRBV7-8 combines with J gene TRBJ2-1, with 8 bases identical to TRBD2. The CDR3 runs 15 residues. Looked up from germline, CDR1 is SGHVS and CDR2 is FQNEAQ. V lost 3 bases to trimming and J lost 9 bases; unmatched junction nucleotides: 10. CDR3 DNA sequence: TGTGCCAGCAGCTTGTTGGGCGGGAGGAACCTTGAGCAGTTCTTC. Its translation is CASSLLGGRNLEQFF.

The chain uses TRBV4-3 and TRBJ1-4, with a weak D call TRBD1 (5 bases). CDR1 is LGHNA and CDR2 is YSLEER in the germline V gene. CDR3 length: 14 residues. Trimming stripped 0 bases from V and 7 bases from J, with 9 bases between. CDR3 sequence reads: CASSQDMQGEKLFF. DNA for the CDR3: TGCGCCAGCAGCCAAGATATGCAGGGTGAAAAACTGTTTTTT.

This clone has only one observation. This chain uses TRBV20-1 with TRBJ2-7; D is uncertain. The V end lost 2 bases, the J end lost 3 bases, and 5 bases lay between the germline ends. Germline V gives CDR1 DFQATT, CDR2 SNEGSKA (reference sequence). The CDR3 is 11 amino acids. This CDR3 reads CSARSYYEQYF. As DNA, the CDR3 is TGCAGTGCTAGATCCTACTACGAGCAGTACTTC.

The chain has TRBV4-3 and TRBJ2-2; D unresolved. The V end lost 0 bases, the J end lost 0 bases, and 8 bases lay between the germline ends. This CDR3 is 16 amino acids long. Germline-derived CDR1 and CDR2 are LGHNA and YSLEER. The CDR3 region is CASSQEVGSNTGELFF. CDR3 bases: TGCGCCAGCAGCCAAGAGGTGGGCTCGAACACCGGGGAGCTGTTTTTT.

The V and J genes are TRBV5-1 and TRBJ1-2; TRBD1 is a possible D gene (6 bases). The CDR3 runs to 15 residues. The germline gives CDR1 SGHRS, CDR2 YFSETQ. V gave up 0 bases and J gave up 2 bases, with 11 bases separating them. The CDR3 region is CASSLGTQGNYGYTF. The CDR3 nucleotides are TGCGCCAGCAGCTTGGGCACACAGGGCAACTATGGCTACACCTTC.

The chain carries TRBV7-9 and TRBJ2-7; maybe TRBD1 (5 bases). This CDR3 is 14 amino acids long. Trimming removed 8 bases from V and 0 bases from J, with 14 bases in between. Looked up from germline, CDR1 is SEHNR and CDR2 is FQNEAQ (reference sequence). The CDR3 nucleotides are TGTGCCAGCGCTGGGCAGGGCGGCTCCTACGAGCAGTACTTC. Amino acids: CASAGQGGSYEQYF.

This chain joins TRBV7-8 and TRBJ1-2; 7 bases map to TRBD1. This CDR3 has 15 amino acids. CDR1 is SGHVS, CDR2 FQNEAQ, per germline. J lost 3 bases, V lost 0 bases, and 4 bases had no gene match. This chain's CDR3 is CASSLAGGADYGYTF. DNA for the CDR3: TGTGCCAGCAGCTTAGCAGGGGGCGCAGACTATGGCTACACCTTC.

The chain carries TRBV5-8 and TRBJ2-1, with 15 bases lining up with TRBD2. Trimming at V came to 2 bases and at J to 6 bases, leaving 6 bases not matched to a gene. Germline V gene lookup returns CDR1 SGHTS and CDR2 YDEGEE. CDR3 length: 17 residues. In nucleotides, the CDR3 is TGTGCCAGCAGCTTATTAAGGACTAGCGGGAGGGGCAATGAGCAGTTCTTC. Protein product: CASSLLRTSGRGNEQFF.